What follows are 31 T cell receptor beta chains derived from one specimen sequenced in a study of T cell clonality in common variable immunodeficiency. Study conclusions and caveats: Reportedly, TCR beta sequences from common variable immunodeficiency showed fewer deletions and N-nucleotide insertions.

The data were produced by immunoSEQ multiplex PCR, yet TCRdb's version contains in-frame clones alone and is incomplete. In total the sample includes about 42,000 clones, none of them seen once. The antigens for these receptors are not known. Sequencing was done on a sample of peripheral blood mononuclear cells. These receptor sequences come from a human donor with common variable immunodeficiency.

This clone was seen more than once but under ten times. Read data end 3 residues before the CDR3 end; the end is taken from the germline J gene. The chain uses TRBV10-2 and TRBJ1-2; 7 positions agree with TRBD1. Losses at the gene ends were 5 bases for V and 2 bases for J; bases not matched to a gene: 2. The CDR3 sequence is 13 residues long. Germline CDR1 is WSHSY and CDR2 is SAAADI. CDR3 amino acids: CASSTDRNYGYTF. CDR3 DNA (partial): TGCGCCAGCAGTACGGACAGGAACTATGGC.

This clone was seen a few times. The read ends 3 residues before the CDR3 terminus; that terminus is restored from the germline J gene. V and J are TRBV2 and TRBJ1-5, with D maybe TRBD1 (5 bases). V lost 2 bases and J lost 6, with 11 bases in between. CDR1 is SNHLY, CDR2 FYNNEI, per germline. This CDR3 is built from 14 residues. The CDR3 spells CASSESPGPQPQHF. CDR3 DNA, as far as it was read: TGTGCCAGCAGTGAATCGCCAGGGCCTCAGCCC.

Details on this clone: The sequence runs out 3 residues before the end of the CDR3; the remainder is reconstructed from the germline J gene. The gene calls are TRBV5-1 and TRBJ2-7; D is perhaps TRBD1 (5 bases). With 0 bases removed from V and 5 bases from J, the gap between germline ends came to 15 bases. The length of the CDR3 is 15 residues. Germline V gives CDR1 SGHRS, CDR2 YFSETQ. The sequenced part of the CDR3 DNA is TGCGCCAGCAGCTTGGGTTCAGGCTTAGGGGACGAG. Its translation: CASSLGSGLGDE. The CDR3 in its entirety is CASSLGSGLGDEQYF.

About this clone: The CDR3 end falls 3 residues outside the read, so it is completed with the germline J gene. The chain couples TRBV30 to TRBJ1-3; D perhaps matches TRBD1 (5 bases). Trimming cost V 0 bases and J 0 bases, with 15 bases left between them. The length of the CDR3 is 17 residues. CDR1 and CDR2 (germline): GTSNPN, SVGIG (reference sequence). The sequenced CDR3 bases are TGTGCCTGGAGTGTAATGGGGCAGATACTCTCTGGAAACACC. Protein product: CAWSVMGQILSGNT. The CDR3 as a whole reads CAWSVMGQILSGNTIYF.

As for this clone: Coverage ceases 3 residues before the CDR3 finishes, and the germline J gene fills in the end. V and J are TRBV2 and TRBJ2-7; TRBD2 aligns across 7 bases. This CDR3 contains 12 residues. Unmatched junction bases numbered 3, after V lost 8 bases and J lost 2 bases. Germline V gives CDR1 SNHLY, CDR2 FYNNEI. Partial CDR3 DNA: TGTGCCAGCGGAGGGACTACCTACGAG. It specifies CASGGTTYE. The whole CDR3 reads CASGGTTYEQYF.

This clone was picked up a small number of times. The CDR3 DNA, read in part, is TGTGCCAGTAGTACCCCGAGACAGATGAGCAAAACGCCC. Encoded protein: CASSTPRQMSKTP. The entire CDR3 is CASSTPRQMSKTPQHF. The rearrangement uses TRBV19 and TRBJ1-5; D is possibly TRBD1 (5 bases). Read sequence stops 3 residues before the CDR3 end, and the germline J gene provides the missing end. V lost 4 bases, J lost 9 bases, and 22 bases lay in between. CDR1 LNHDA and CDR2 SQIVND come from the germline V gene (reference sequence). The CDR3 contains 16 residues. Complete variable domain (other parts from reference TRBV19 and TRBJ1-5): DGGITQSPKYLFRKEGQNVTLSCEQNLNHDAMYWYRQDPGQGLRLIYYSQIVNDFQKGDIAEGYSVSREKKESFPLTVTSAQKNPTAFYLCASSTPRQMSKTPQHFGDGTRLSIL.

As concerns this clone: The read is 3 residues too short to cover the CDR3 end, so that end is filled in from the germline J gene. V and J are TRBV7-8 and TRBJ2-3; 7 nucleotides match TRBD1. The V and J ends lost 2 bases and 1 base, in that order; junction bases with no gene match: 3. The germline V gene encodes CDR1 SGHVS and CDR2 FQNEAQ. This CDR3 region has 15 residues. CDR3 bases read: TGTGCCAGCAGCTTAACAGGGGATGGCACAGATACG. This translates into CASSLTGDGTDT. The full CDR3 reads CASSLTGDGTDTQYF.

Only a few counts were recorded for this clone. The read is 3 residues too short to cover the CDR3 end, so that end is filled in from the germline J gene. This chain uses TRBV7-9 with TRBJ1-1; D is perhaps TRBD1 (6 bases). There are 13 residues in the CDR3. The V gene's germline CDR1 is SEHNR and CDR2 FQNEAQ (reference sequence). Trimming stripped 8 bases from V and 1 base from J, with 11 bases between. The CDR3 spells CASQGQPNTEAFF. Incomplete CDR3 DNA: TGTGCCAGCCAAGGACAGCCGAACACTGAA.

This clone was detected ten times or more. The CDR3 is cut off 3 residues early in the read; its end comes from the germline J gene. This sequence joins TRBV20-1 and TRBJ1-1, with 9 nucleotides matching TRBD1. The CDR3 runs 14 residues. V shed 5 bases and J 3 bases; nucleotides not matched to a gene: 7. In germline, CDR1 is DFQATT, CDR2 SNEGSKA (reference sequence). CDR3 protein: CSAPGDREYTEAFF. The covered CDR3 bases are TGCAGTGCTCCAGGGGACAGGGAGTACACTGAA.

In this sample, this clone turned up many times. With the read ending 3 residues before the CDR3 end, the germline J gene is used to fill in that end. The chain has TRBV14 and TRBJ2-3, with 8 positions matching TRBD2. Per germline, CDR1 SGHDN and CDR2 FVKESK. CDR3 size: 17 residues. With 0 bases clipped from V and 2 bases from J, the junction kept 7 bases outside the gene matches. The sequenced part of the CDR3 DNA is TGTGCCAGCAGCCAAGACTTTAGCGGGGAGTTCACAGATACG. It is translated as CASSQDFSGEFTDT. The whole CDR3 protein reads CASSQDFSGEFTDTQYF.

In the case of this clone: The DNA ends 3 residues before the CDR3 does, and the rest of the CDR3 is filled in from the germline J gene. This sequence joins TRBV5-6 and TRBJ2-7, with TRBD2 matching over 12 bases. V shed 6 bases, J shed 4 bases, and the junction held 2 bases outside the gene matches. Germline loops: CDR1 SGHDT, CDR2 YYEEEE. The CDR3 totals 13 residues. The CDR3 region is CASNLAGGYEQYF. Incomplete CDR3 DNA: TGTGCCAGCAACCTAGCGGGAGGGTACGAG.

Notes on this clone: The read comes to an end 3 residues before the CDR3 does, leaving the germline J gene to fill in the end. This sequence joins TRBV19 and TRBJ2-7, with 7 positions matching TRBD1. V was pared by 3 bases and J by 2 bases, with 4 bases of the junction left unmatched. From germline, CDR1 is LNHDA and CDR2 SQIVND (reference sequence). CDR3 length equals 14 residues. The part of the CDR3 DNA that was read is TGTGCCAGTAGTATGGACAGGAGTACCTACGAG. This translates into CASSMDRSTYE. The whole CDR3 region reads CASSMDRSTYEQYF.

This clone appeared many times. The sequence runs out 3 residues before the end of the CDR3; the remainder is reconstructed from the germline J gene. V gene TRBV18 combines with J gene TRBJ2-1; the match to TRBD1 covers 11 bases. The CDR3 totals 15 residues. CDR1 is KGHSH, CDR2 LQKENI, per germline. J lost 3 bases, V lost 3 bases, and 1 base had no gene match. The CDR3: CASSPGTGGYNEQFF. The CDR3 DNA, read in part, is TGTGCCAGCTCACCTGGGACAGGGGGCTACAATGAG.

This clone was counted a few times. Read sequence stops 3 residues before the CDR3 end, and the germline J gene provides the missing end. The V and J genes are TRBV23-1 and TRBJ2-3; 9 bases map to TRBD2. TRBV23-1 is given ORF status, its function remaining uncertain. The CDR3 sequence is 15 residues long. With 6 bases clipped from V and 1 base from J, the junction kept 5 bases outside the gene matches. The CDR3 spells CASSSPSGGTDTQYF. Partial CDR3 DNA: TGCGCCAGCAGCAGCCCTAGCGGGGGCACAGATACG.

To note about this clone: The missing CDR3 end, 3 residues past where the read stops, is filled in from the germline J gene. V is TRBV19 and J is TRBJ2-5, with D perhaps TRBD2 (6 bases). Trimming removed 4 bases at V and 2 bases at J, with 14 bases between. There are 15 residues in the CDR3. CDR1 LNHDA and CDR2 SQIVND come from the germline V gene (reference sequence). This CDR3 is CASSRGSSVQETQYF. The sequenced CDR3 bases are TGTGCCAGTAGTAGGGGTTCTAGCGTACAAGAGACC.

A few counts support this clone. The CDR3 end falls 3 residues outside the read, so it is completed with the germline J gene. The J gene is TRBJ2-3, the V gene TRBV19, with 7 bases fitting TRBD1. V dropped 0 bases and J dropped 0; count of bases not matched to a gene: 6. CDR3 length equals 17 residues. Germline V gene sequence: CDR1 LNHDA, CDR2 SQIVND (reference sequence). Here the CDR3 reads CASSIDRGQFSTDTQYF. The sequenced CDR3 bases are TGTGCCAGTAGTATAGATCGGGGACAGTTCAGCACAGATACG.

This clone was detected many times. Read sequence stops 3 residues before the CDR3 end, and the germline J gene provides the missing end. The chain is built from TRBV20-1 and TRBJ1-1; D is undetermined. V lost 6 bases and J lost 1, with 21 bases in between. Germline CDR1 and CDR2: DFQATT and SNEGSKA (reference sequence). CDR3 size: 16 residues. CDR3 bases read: TGCAGTGCGAGAACGGCGACAAGTCGGGGGAACACTGAA. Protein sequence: CSARTATSRGNTE. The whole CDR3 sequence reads CSARTATSRGNTEAFF.

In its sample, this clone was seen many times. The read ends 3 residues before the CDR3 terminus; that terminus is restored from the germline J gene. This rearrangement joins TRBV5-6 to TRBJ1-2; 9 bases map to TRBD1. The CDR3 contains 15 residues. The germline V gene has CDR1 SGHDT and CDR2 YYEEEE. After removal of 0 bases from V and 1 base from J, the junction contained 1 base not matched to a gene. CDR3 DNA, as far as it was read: TGTGCCAGCAGCTTGGGGACAGGGGATAACTATGGC. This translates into CASSLGTGDNYG. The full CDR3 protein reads CASSLGTGDNYGYTF.

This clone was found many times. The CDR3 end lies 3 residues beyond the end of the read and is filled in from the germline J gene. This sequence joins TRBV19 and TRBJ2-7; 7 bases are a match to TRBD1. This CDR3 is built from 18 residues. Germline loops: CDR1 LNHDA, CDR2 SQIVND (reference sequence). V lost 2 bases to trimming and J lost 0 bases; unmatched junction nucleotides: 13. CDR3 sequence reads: CASSIKIQRTGVSYEQYF. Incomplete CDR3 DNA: TGTGCCAGTAGTATAAAAATCCAGAGGACAGGTGTCTCCTACGAG. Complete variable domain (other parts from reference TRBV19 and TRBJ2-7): DGGITQSPKYLFRKEGQNVTLSCEQNLNHDAMYWYRQDPGQGLRLIYYSQIVNDFQKGDIAEGYSVSREKKESFPLTVTSAQKNPTAFYLCASSIKIQRTGVSYEQYFGPGTRLTVT.

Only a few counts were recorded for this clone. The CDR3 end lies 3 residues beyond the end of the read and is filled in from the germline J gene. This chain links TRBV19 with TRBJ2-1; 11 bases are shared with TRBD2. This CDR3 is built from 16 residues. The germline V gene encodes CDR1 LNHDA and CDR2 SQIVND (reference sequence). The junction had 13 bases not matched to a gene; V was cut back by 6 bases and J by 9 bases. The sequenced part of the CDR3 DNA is TGTGCCAGTAGCTATAATTTAGCGGGAGGGCCGAGTGAG. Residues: CASSYNLAGGPSE. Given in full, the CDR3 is CASSYNLAGGPSEQFF.

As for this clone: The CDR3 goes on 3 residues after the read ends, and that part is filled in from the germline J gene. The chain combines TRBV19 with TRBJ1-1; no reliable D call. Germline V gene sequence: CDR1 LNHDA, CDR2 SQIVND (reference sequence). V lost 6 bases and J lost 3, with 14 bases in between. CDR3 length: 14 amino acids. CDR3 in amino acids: CASRKKGGDTEAFF. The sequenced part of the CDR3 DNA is TGTGCCAGTAGAAAAAAGGGCGGGGACACTGAA.

CDR3 DNA, as far as it was read: TGTGCCGCCGGGACTAGCGGGAGTAATGAG. Its protein product is CAAGTSGSNE. The entire CDR3 protein reads CAAGTSGSNEQFF. This chain links TRBV30 with TRBJ2-1, with 14 bases fitting TRBD2. The DNA ends 3 residues before the CDR3 does, and the rest of the CDR3 is filled in from the germline J gene. Germline CDR1 is GTSNPN and CDR2 is SVGIG (reference sequence). Unmatched junction bases numbered 4, after V lost 8 bases and J lost 7 bases. This CDR3 spans 13 amino acids.

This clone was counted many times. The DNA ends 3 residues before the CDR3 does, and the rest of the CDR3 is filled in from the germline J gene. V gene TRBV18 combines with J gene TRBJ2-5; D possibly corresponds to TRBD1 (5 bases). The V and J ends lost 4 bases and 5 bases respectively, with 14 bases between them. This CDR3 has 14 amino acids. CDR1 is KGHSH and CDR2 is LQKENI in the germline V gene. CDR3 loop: CASSQDISVETQYF. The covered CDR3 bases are TGTGCCAGCTCACAGGACATATCAGTGGAGACC.

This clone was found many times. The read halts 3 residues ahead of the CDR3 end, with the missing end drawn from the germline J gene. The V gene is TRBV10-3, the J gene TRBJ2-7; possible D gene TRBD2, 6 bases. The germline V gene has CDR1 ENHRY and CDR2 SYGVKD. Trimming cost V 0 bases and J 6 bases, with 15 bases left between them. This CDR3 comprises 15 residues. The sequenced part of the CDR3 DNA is TGTGCCATCAGTGAGTCCCTTGGGGACTTCCGCGAG. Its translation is CAISESLGDFRE. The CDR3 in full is CAISESLGDFREQYF.

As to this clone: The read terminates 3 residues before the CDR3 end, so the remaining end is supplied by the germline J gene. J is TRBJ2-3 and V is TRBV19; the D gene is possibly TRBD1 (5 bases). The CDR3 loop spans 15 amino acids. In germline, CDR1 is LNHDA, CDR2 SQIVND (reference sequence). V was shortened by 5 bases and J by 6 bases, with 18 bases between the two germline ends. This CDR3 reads CASSSDSSLGDTQYF. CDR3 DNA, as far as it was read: TGTGCCAGTAGTTCCGACAGTTCTCTAGGGGATACG. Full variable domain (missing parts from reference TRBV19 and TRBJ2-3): DGGITQSPKYLFRKEGQNVTLSCEQNLNHDAMYWYRQDPGQGLRLIYYSQIVNDFQKGDIAEGYSVSREKKESFPLTVTSAQKNPTAFYLCASSSDSSLGDTQYFGPGTRLTVL.

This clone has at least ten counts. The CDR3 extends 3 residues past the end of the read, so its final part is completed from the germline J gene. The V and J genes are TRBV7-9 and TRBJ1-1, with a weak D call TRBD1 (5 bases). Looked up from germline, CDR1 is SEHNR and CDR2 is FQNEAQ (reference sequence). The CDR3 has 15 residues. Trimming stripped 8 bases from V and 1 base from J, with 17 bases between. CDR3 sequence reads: CASSTEAGRNTEAFF. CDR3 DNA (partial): TGTGCCAGCTCAACAGAGGCAGGGAGGAACACTGAA.

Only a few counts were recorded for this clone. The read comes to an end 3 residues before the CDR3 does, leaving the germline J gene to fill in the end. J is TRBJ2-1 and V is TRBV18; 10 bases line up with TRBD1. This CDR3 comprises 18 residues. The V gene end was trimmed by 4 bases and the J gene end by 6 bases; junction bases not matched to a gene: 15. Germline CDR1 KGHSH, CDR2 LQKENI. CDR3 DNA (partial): TGTGCCAGCTCACTCCTGGGGCTGACAGGGGGCCCGGGCAATGAG. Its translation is CASSLLGLTGGPGNE. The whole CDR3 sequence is CASSLLGLTGGPGNEQFF.

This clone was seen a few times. The CDR3 here is CASREYRGTSYEQYF. Incomplete CDR3 DNA: TGTGCCAGTAGGGAATACAGGGGGACTTCCTACGAG. V gene TRBV19 combines with J gene TRBJ2-7; 8 bases match TRBD1. The CDR3 extends 3 residues past the end of the read, so its final part is completed from the germline J gene. CDR1 and CDR2 from the germline V gene are LNHDA and SQIVND (reference sequence). V lost 6 bases to trimming and J lost 1 base; unmatched junction nucleotides: 8. This CDR3 spans 15 amino acids. Variable domain in full (rest from reference TRBV19 and TRBJ2-7): DGGITQSPKYLFRKEGQNVTLSCEQNLNHDAMYWYRQDPGQGLRLIYYSQIVNDFQKGDIAEGYSVSREKKESFPLTVTSAQKNPTAFYLCASREYRGTSYEQYFGPGTRLTVT.

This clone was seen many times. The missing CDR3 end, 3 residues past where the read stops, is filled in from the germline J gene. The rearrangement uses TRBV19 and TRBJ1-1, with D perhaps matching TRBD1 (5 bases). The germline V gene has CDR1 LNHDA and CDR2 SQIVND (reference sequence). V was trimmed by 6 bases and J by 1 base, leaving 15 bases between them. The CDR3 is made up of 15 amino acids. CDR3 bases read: TGTGCCAGTAGATCCCACCGACAGCAGAACACTGAA. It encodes CASRSHRQQNTE. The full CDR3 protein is CASRSHRQQNTEAFF.

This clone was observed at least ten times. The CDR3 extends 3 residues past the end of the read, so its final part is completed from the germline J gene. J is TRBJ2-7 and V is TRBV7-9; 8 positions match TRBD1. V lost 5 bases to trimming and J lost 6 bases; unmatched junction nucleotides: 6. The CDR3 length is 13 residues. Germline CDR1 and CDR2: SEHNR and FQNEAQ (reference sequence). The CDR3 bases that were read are TGTGCCAGCAGCCGACAGGGGATGTTCGAG. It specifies CASSRQGMFE. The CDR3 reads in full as CASSRQGMFEQYF.

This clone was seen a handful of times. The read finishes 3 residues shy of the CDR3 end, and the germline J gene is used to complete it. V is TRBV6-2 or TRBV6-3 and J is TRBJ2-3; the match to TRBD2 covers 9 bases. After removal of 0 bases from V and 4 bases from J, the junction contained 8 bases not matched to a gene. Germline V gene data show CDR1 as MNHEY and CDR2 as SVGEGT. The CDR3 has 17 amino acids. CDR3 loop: CASSYSRAGGPPDTQYF. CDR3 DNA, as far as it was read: TGTGCCAGCAGTTACTCGAGGGCGGGGGGGCCGCCAGATACG.